This TCR beta chain was sequenced during a study of cytomegalovirus exposure and HLA in healthy donors. While the first cohort had around 700 subjects, the donors belonged to the separate validation cohort of over a hundred subjects. Produced via immunoSEQ multiplex PCR; TCRdb's table is partial and in-frame only. The data hold a few hundred thousand clones, with roughly 88% observed a single time. Study-level results: It was reported that the classifier diagnosed cytomegalovirus status with high specificity and sensitivity in both the original and validation cohorts. The investigators catalogued 150 or so TCR beta chains as cytomegalovirus-associated.

Of note for this clone: Its antigen is currently unknown.

After removal of 4 bases from V and 5 bases from J, the junction contained 15 bases not matched to a gene. The CDR3 is 16 residues long. Germline loops: CDR1 SGDLS, CDR2 YYNGEE. This clonotype was sampled from a woman between 18 and 29 years old in good health and CMV-seronegative. The chain links TRBV9 to TRBJ2-7; 7 nucleotides match TRBD1. The sequencing input was PBMCs. The CDR3: CASSIADRVISHEQYF. The CDR3 DNA follows: TGTGCCAGCAGCATAGCCGACAGGGTGATATCCCACGAGCAGTACTTC.